The rows below give T cell receptor beta chains drawn from one sample of a study of tumor-infiltrating lymphocytes in primary liver carcinoma. TCRdb re-called the multiplex PCR reads with MiXCR, one entry per CDR3 protein. The sample lists about 200,000 distinct CDR3 sequences, around 60% occurring once. Sequencing input: peripheral blood. The receptors come from a woman in her sixties with primary liver carcinoma and hepatitis B virus infection. CDR3s include the opening cysteine and the closing phenylalanine or tryptophan. Each record gives: CDR3 protein, CDR3 DNA, D gene, J gene, clone size, V gene. A D gene is named only where the DNA matches it firmly. Not all rows give a size; the values are once, few, many and, for expanded clones, a class.

CDR3: CASGLEICNGQFF
DNA: TGTGCCAGCGGATTAGAGATCTGCAATGGGCAGTTCTTC
D: NA
J: TRBJ2-1
size: NA
V: TRBV5-6

CDR3: CSVETPRDTQYF
DNA: TGCAGCGTTGAGACTCCAAGAGATACGCAGTATTTT
D: NA
J: TRBJ2-3
size: NA
V: TRBV29-1

CDR3: CASSTGTGGTGANVLTF
DNA: TGTGCCAGCAGCACGGGGACCGGAGGCACTGGGGCCAACGTCCTGACTTTC
D: NA
J: TRBJ2-6
size: NA
V: TRBV9

CDR3: CTRSLGLPETQYF
DNA: TGTACCAGGAGCTTAGGGCTGCCAGAGACCCAGTATTTC
D: NA
J: TRBJ2-5
size: few
V: TRBV11-2

CDR3: CASSNSGFTDTQYF
DNA: TGTGCCAGTAGTAATTCGGGGTTCACAGATACGCAGTATTTT
D: NA
J: TRBJ2-3
size: NA
V: TRBV19

CDR3: CASSSGQVYSYGRYF
DNA: TGTGCCAGCAGCTCGGGACAGGTCTACTCCTACGGGCGGTACTTC
D: TRBD1
J: TRBJ2-7
size: NA
V: TRBV5-5

CDR3: CASSWPKRTGRGEKLFF
DNA: TGTGCCAGCAGCTGGCCCAAACGGACAGGGCGAGGTGAAAAACTGTTTTTT
D: TRBD1
J: TRBJ1-4
size: many
V: TRBV5-6

CDR3: CASSSTGPGNSPLHF
DNA: TGTGCCAGCAGCTCGACGGGTCCGGGTAATTCACCCCTCCACTTT
D: NA
J: TRBJ1-6
size: few
V: TRBV13

CDR3: CASTPGRPSYSEQFF
DNA: TGTGCCAGTACCCCGGGGAGGCCTTCTTACAGTGAGCAGTTCTTC
D: NA
J: TRBJ2-1
size: NA
V: TRBV19

CDR3: CASSQDGDSRAGNTIYF
DNA: TGTGCCAGCAGCCAAGATGGGGACTCGAGAGCGGGAAACACCATATATTTT
D: NA
J: TRBJ1-3
size: many
V: TRBV4-2

CDR3: CASSLDRGDEQFF
DNA: TGTGCCAGCAGCCTAGACAGAGGCGATGAGCAGTTCTTC
D: NA
J: TRBJ2-1
size: many
V: TRBV14

CDR3: CASSPRTGVTGELFF
DNA: TGTGCCAGCAGCCCGAGGACTGGGGTCACCGGGGAGCTGTTTTTT
D: NA
J: TRBJ2-2
size: NA
V: TRBV11-2

CDR3: CASSLEPAGGYVYTF
DNA: TGTGCCAGTAGCTTAGAGCCGGCAGGGGGCTATGTCTACACCTTC
D: TRBD1
J: TRBJ1-2
size: NA
V: TRBV11-2

CDR3: CASSSRDRTGYEQYF
DNA: TGTGCCAGCAGCTCCCGGGACAGAACAGGATACGAGCAGTACTTC
D: TRBD1
J: TRBJ2-7
size: many
V: TRBV7-8

CDR3: CASSRPGRMGNTQYF
DNA: TGTGCCAGCAGCCGACCGGGACGAATGGGGAATACGCAGTATTTC
D: NA
J: TRBJ2-3
size: NA
V: TRBV11-2

CDR3: CATVKTGRWERNIQYF
DNA: TGTGCCACCGTCAAAACAGGGAGGTGGGAAAGGAACATTCAGTATTTC
D: NA
J: TRBJ2-4
size: NA
V: TRBV11-2

CDR3: CASSSSQGRYSNQPQHF
DNA: TGTGCCAGCAGTTCGTCGCAGGGACGTTATAGCAATCAGCCCCAGCATTTT
D: NA
J: TRBJ1-5
size: NA
V: TRBV28

CDR3: CATNPGHTEAFF
DNA: TGTGCCACTAACCCGGGTCACACTGAAGCTTTCTTT
D: NA
J: TRBJ1-1
size: few
V: TRBV10-3

CDR3: CASSSGRRNTEAFF
DNA: TGTGCCAGCAGTTCGGGACGGAGGAACACTGAAGCTTTCTTT
D: NA
J: TRBJ1-1
size: few
V: TRBV28

CDR3: CAISEGGLGQFF
DNA: TGTGCCATCAGTGAGGGGGGGTTGGGGCAGTTCTTC
D: NA
J: TRBJ2-1
size: NA
V: TRBV25-1

CDR3: CASSSLPGFNEQFF
DNA: TGTGCCAGCAGTTCCCTGCCAGGGTTCAATGAGCAGTTCTTC
D: NA
J: TRBJ2-1
size: many
V: TRBV6-6

CDR3: CASSEKGQGEHQPKHF
DNA: TGTGCCAGCAGTGAAAAAGGGCAGGGGGAGCATCAACCCAAGCATTTT
D: TRBD1
J: TRBJ1-5
size: NA
V: TRBV6-1